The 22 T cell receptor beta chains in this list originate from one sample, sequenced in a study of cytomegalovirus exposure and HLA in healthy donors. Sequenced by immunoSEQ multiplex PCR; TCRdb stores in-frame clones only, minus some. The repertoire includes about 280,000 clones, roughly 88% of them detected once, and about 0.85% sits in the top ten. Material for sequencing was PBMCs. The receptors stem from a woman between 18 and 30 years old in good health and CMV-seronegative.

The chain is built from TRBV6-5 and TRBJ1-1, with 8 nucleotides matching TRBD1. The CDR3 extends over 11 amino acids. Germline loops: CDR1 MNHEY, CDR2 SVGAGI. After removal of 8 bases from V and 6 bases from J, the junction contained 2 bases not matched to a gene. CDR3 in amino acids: CASSGGSEAFF. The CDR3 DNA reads TGTGCCAGCTCAGGGGGCTCTGAAGCTTTCTTT.

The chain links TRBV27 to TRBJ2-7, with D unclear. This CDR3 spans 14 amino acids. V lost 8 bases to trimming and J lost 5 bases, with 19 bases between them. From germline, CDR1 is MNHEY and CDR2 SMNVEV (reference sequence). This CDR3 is CASPGEICPHEQYF. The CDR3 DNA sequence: TGTGCCAGCCCCGGAGAAATATGCCCCCACGAGCAGTACTTC.

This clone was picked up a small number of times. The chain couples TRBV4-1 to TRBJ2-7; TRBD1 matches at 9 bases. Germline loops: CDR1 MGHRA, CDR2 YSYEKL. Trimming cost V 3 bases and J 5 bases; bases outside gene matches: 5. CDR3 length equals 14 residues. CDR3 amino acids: CASSHLQGAHEQYF. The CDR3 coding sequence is TGCGCCAGCAGCCACCTACAGGGGGCCCACGAGCAGTACTTC.

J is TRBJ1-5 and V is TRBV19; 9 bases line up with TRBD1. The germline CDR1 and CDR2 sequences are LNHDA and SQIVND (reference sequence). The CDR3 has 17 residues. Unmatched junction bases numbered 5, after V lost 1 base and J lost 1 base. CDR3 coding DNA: TGTGCCAGTAGTATAGGCCACAGGGGGCGGAGCAATCAGCCCCAGCATTTT. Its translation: CASSIGHRGRSNQPQHF.

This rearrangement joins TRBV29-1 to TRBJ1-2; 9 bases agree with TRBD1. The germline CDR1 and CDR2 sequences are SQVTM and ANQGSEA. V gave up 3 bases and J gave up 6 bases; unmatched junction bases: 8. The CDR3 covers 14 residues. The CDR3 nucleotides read TGCAGCGTTGATCCCGGGACAGGGTTAAATGGCTACACCTTC. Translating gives CSVDPGTGLNGYTF.

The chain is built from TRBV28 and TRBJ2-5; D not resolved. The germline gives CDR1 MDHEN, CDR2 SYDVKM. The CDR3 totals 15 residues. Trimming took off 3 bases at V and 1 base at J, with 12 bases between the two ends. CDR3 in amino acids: CASSFGGNGQETQYF. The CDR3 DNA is TGTGCCAGCAGTTTTGGCGGAAACGGCCAAGAGACCCAGTACTTC.

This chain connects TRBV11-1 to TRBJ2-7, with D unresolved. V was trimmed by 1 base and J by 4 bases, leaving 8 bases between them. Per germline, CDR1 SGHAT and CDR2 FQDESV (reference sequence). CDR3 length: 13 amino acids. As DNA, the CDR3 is TGTGCCAGCAGCTTAGGTTCAGTGTACGAGCAGTACTTC. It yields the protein CASSLGSVYEQYF. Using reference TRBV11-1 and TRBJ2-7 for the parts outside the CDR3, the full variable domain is EAEVAQSPRYKITEKSQAVAFWCDPISGHATLYWYRQILGQGPELLVQFQDESVVDDSQLPKDRFSAERLKGVDSTLKIQPAELGDSAMYLCASSLGSVYEQYFGPGTRLTVT.

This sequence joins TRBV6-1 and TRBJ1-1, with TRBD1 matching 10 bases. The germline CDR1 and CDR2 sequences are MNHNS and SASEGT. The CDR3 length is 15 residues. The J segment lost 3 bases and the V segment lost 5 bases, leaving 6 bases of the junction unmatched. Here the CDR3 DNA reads TGTGCCAGCAGTAGGACAGGGGGATCTTACACTGAAGCTTTCTTT. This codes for CASSRTGGSYTEAFF.

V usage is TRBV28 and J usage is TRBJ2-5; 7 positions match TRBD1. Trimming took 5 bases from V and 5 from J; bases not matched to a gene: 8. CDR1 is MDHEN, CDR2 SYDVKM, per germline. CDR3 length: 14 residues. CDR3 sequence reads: CASSIMTGRETQYF. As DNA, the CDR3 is TGTGCCAGCAGTATCATGACAGGGCGGGAGACCCAGTACTTC. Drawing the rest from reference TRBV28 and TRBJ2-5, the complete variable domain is DVKVTQSSRYLVKRTGEKVFLECVQDMDHENMFWYRQDPGLGLRLIYFSYDVKMKEKGDIPEGYSVSREKKERFSLILESASTNQTSMYLCASSIMTGRETQYFGPGTRLLVL.

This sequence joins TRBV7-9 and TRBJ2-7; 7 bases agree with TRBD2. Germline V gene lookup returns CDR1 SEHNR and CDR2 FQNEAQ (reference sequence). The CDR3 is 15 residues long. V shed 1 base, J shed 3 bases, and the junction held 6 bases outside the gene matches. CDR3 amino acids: CASSLGGGEDYEQYF. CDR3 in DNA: TGTGCCAGCAGCTTAGGGGGAGGGGAGGACTACGAGCAGTACTTC. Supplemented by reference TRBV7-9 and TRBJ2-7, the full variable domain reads DTGVSQNPRHKITKRGQNVTFRCDPISEHNRLYWYRQTLGQGPEFLTYFQNEAQLEKSRLLSDRFSAERPKGSFSTLEIQRTEQGDSAMYLCASSLGGGEDYEQYFGPGTRLTVT.

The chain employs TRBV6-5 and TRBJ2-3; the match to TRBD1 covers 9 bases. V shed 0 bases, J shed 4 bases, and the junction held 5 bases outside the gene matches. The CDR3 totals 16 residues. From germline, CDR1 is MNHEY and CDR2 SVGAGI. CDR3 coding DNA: TGTGCCAGCAGTTACTCCCCGGGACAGGGTTCAGATACGCAGTATTTT. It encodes CASSYSPGQGSDTQYF.

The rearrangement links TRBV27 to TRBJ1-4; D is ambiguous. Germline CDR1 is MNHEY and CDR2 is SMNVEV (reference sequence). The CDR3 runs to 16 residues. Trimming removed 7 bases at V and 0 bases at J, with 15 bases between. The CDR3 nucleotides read TGTGCCAGCACCATCAGTATTGCGGCAACTAATGAAAAACTGTTTTTT. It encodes CASTISIAATNEKLFF.

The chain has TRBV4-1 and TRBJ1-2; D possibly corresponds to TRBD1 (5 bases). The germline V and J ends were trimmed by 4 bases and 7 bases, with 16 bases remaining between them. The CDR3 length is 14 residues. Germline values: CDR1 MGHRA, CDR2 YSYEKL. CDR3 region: CASSPRIQGSGYTF. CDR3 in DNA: TGCGCCAGCAGCCCCCGAATCCAGGGCTCTGGCTACACCTTC.

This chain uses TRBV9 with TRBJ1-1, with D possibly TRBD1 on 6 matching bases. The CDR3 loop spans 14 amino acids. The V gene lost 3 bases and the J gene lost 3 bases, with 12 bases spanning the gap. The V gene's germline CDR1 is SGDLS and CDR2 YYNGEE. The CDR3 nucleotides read TGTGCCAGCAGCGGTGGGGGCGAGTACACTGAAGCTTTCTTT. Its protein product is CASSGGGEYTEAFF.

In DNA form, the CDR3 reads TGTGCCAGCAGCTTAGTCGGGACAGTCTCTAACTATGGCTACACCTTC. This codes for CASSLVGTVSNYGYTF. The genes are TRBV7-8 and TRBJ1-2; TRBD1 matches 7 bases. The CDR3 consists of 16 residues. Germline V lookup: CDR1 SGHVS, CDR2 FQNEAQ. Germline trimming cut 1 base from V and 0 bases from J; bases unmatched to any gene: 5.

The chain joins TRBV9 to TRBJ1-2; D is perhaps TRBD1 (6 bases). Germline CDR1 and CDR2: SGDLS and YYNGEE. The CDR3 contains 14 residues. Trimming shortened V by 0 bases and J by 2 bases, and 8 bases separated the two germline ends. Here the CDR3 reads CASSVGGPNYGYTF. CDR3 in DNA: TGTGCCAGCAGCGTAGGGGGGCCCAACTATGGCTACACCTTC.

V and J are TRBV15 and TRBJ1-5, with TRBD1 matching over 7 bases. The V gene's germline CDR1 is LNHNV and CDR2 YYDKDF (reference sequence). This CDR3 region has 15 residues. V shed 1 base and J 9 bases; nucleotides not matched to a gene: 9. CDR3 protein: CATSRGQGGRWPQHF. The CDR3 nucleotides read TGTGCCACCAGCAGAGGACAGGGCGGACGTTGGCCCCAGCATTTT.

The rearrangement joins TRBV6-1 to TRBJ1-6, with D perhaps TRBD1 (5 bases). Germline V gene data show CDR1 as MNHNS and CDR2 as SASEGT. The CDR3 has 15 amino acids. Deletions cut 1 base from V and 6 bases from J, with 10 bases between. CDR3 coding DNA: TGTGCCAGCAGTGAAGAGCAGGGTCGTAATTCACCCCTCCACTTT. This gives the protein CASSEEQGRNSPLHF.

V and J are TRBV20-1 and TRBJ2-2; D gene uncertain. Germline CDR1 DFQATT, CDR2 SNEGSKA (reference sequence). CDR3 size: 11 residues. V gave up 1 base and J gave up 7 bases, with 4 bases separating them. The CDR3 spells CSARVYGELFF. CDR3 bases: TGCAGTGCTAGAGTTTACGGGGAGCTGTTTTTT.

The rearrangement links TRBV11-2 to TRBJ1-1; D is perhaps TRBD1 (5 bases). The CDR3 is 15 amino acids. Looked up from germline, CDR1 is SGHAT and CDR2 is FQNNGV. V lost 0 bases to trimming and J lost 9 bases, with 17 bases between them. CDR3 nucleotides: TGTGCCAGCAGCTTAGAGAGCACAGGAGGGTCAAAAGCTTTCTTT. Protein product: CASSLESTGGSKAFF.

The CDR3 DNA sequence: TGTGCCAGCACCTACCGACTGGACTGGAACACTGAAGCTTTCTTT. Protein product: CASTYRLDWNTEAFF. This chain joins TRBV6-5 and TRBJ1-1, with D hard to call. The germline gives CDR1 MNHEY, CDR2 SVGAGI. V was pared by 7 bases and J by 1 base, with 16 bases between. CDR3 length: 15 residues.

This chain's CDR3 is CASSDSTTGLGGYTF. The DNA for the CDR3 is TGTGCCAGCAGTGACTCGACTACGGGCCTCGGTGGCTACACCTTC. The gene calls are TRBV6-4 and TRBJ1-2, with D unclear. V lost 0 bases, J lost 7 bases, and 15 bases lay in between. Germline values: CDR1 MRHNA, CDR2 SNTAGT. This CDR3 contains 15 residues.